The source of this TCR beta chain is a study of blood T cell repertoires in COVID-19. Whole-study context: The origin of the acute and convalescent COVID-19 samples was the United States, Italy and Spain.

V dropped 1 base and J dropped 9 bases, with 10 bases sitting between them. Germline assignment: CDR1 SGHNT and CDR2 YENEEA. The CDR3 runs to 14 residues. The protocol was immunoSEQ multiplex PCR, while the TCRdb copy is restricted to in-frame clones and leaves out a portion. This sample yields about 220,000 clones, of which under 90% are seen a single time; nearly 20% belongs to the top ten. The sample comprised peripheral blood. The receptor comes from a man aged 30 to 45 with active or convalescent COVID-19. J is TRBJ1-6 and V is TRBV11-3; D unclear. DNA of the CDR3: TGTGCCAGCAGCTTAGCAAGCGCCGGTTCACCCCTCCACTTT. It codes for CASSLASAGSPLHF.